This T cell receptor (beta chain) was documented in a study of cytomegalovirus exposure and HLA in healthy donors. Study-wide results and limits: Earlier results showed most TCR beta V segments being productive about 87% or about 30% of the time.

Only a few counts were recorded for this clone. Its antigen is not identified. The germline gives CDR1 LNHDA, CDR2 SQIVND (reference sequence). V was cut by 3 bases and J by 0 bases, with 7 bases left in between. The CDR3 is 14 residues long. It was with 60 Vbeta and 13 Jbeta primers that the PCR ran. Here immunoSEQ multiplex PCR was the method, and the copy in TCRdb shows in-frame clones only, minus some. The data contain around 53,000 clones, about 82% of them singletons. The sample was PBMCs. The sequence came from a man aged 25 to 45 in good health and CMV-seronegative. The V call is TRBV19, the J call TRBJ2-3; D is unresolved. CDR3: CASSMGPSTDTQYF. The CDR3 bases are TGTGCCAGTAGTATGGGCCCAAGCACAGATACGCAGTATTTT. Drawing the rest from reference TRBV19 and TRBJ2-3, the complete variable domain is DGGITQSPKYLFRKEGQNVTLSCEQNLNHDAMYWYRQDPGQGLRLIYYSQIVNDFQKGDIAEGYSVSREKKESFPLTVTSAQKNPTAFYLCASSMGPSTDTQYFGPGTRLTVL.